These T cell receptor beta chains were read from a single sample in a study of naive and memory T cell subsets. MiXCR, applied by TCRdb to the 5' RACE reads, yields one record per CDR3 protein. The sample includes about 22,000 distinct CDR3 sequences, around 4.2% seen only once; the top ten take 7% to 10%. These receptors all stem from a male donor in good health. Both conserved end residues are part of each CDR3. A D gene is named only where the DNA matches it firmly. Clone sizes are shown as once, few or many counts, or a class when the clone is expanded.

size	V	J	D	DNA	CDR3
many	TRBV6-2/TRBV6-3	TRBJ2-3	TRBD2	TGTGCCAGCAGTTACTTTCCTAGCGGGGTCACAGATACGCAGTATTTT	CASSYFPSGVTDTQYF
many	TRBV11-2	TRBJ1-1	-	TGTGCCAGCAGCTTATTTTCGGACAGCCCTGAAGCTTTCTTT	CASSLFSDSPEAFF
many	TRBV21-1	TRBJ1-2	-	TGTGCCAGCAGCTTCAACGACAGTGACTATGGCTACACCTTC	CASSFNDSDYGYTF
many	TRBV19	TRBJ2-5	-	TGTGCCAGTAGTTCCAGGGGACACTTATTAGAGACCCAGTACTTC	CASSSRGHLLETQYF
many	TRBV28	TRBJ2-3	TRBD2	TGTGCCAGTGTAGCGGGAGGGCGCACAGATACGCAGTATTTT	CASVAGGRTDTQYF
many	TRBV24-1	TRBJ2-3	-	TGTGCCACCAGTGATTTCCCGACGACTACATCGGCAGATACGCAGTATTTT	CATSDFPTTTSADTQYF
many	TRBV6-2/TRBV6-3	TRBJ2-3	-	TGTGCCAGCAGTTACTGGGGAAGGGGGGCGACGCAGTATTTT	CASSYWGRGATQYF
many	TRBV5-5	TRBJ1-5	-	TGTGCCAGCAGCTTTCTTTTTGGTCAGCCCCAGCATTTT	CASSFLFGQPQHF
many	TRBV27	TRBJ2-7	-	TGTGCCAGCAGTTTTAGGCAGGGGTCCAACGAGCAGTACTTC	CASSFRQGSNEQYF
few	TRBV29-1	TRBJ2-3	-	TGCAGCGTTGATGGGTTCACAGATACGCAGTATTTT	CSVDGFTDTQYF
many	TRBV6-1	TRBJ1-3	TRBD1	TGTGCCAGCAGTCCTCAACCGTCTGGACAGGGAACGGACACCATATATTTT	CASSPQPSGQGTDTIYF
many	TRBV20-1	TRBJ2-7	-	TGCAGTGCCCGCCGACGGGAGACCCCCTACGAGCAGTACTTC	CSARRRETPYEQYF
few	TRBV19	TRBJ1-5	-	TGTGCCAGTAGTCTAGTTTATCAGCCCCAGCATTTT	CASSLVYQPQHF
few	TRBV5-4	TRBJ1-6	-	TGTGCCAGCAGCTTGGATGCGGGATTTAGTTCACCCCTCCACTTT	CASSLDAGFSSPLHF
many	TRBV19	TRBJ1-5	-	TGTGCCAGTAGTCCCGGGGACTATAACTATCAGCCCCAGCATTTT	CASSPGDYNYQPQHF
many	TRBV6-2/TRBV6-3	TRBJ1-2	-	TGTGCCAGCAGTCAGACGACAGGAGGCATTTATGGCTACACCTTC	CASSQTTGGIYGYTF
many	TRBV29-1	TRBJ2-2	-	TGCAGCGTTGGGGATAGCCCATACCCTTCGGTGATGGAGCTGTTTTTT	CSVGDSPYPSVMELFF
many	TRBV6-1	TRBJ2-4	-	TGTGCCAGCAGTGAACGTCTCTTCAGGGTCGGCAAAAACATTCAGTACTTC	CASSERLFRVGKNIQYF
many	TRBV20-1	TRBJ2-3	TRBD2	TGCAGTGCTAGAGGGACTAGATTACCAGATACGCAGTATTTT	CSARGTRLPDTQYF
many	TRBV7-9	TRBJ2-1	-	TGTGCCAGCAGCTTAGGGGACTACAATGAGCAGTTCTTC	CASSLGDYNEQFF
many	TRBV18	TRBJ2-5	TRBD2	TGTGCCAGCTCACTTCAGCGGGGCCAAGAGACCCAGTACTTC	CASSLQRGQETQYF
many	TRBV27	TRBJ2-1	TRBD1	TGTGCCAGCAGTTTCGAGACAGGGTTCGATGAGCAGTTCTTC	CASSFETGFDEQFF
many	TRBV3-1	TRBJ2-1	-	TGTGCCAGCAGCCAAATATTCGAGACAATTTATTTCAATGAGCAGTTCTTC	CASSQIFETIYFNEQFF
many	TRBV28	TRBJ1-1	-	TGTGCCAGCAGTTTCCAGAGGTCCTTGAACACTGAAGCTTTCTTT	CASSFQRSLNTEAFF
many	TRBV10-3	TRBJ2-7	TRBD2	TGTATAGCGGGAGACTCCTACGAGCAGTACTTC	CIAGDSYEQYF
many	TRBV5-1	TRBJ2-5	-	TGCGCCAGCAGCTTGGCCCCCGGGACAAACCAAGAGACCCAGTACTTC	CASSLAPGTNQETQYF
medium-sized	TRBV4-1	TRBJ2-6	-	TGCGCCAGCAGCCAAATCACCTCTGGGGCCAACGTCCTGACTTTC	CASSQITSGANVLTF
many	TRBV27	TRBJ2-7	TRBD2	TGTGCCAGCAGTTGGGGGACTAGCGGGAGCGAGCAGTACTTC	CASSWGTSGSEQYF
many	TRBV6-6	TRBJ2-7	-	TGTGCCAGCAGTTACTCGGAAGGAGAGTACGAGCAGTACTTC	CASSYSEGEYEQYF
many	TRBV18	TRBJ2-5	TRBD1	TGTGCCAGCTCACCATTGGACAGGGGGTACCAAGAGACCCAGTACTTC	CASSPLDRGYQETQYF
many	TRBV18	TRBJ2-3	-	TGTGCCAGCTCACCATTCGAGGGGGGCCCCACAGATACGCAGTATTTT	CASSPFEGGPTDTQYF
many	TRBV18	TRBJ2-7	-	TGTGCCAGCTCACCACGCGCGGGATCCTACGAGCAGTACTTC	CASSPRAGSYEQYF
medium-sized	TRBV5-6	TRBJ2-7	TRBD1	TGTGCCAGCAGCTTGGGGGACAGTCTCGAGCAGTACTTC	CASSLGDSLEQYF
many	TRBV20-1	TRBJ2-3	TRBD2	TGCAGTCCTCGCGGGGGGTACGGCACAGATACGCAGTATTTT	CSPRGGYGTDTQYF
many	TRBV10-1	TRBJ1-1	-	TGCGCCAGCAGCCGGGACAATGTGAACACTGAAGCTTTCTTT	CASSRDNVNTEAFF
many	TRBV11-2	TRBJ1-5	-	TGTGCCAGCAGCCAAGTCCCGGGACACCTTTATAGCAATCAGCCCCAGCATTTT	CASSQVPGHLYSNQPQHF
many	TRBV20-1	TRBJ1-5	-	TGCAGTGCTAGGTCTCCAGGGTTAGTAAGCAATCAGCCCCAGCATTTT	CSARSPGLVSNQPQHF